The rows below give T cell receptor beta chains drawn from one sample of a study of shared clonotypes between healthy human individuals. Repertoires were generated with immunoSEQ multiplex PCR, while TCRdb's copy carries only in-frame clones and drops some. The sample holds millions of clones, over 85% seen once. The source material was naive CD4+ T cells sorted from blood. Every receptor here comes from a man between 18 and 35 years old in good health. The CDR3 runs from the conserved cysteine through the conserved F or W. Each record gives: D gene, clone size, V gene, CDR3 length, J gene, CDR3 protein, CDR3 DNA. The D gene is left open where the match is weak. The size of a clone is reported for some rows only, either as once, few or many, or as a class for expanded clones.

D: TRBD2
size: NA
V: TRBV5-1
length: 15
J: TRBJ2-3
CDR3: CASSLAAGEPDTQYF
DNA: TGCGCCAGCAGCTTAGCCGCGGGAGAGCCAGATACGCAGTATTTT

D: NA
size: NA
V: TRBV19
length: 15
J: TRBJ1-5
CDR3: CASKAGPYSNQPQHF
DNA: TGTGCCAGTAAGGCAGGCCCGTATAGCAATCAGCCCCAGCATTTT

D: NA
size: NA
V: TRBV20-1
length: 11
J: TRBJ2-7
CDR3: CSASQVPEQYF
DNA: TGCAGTGCTAGCCAGGTCCCCGAGCAGTACTTC

D: NA
size: NA
V: TRBV18
length: 16
J: TRBJ1-2
CDR3: CASSPMGPSLYYGYTF
DNA: TGTGCCAGCTCACCAATGGGTCCCAGCCTGTACTATGGCTACACCTTC

D: NA
size: NA
V: TRBV4-3
length: 13
J: TRBJ2-1
CDR3: CASSLNFGDEQFF
DNA: TGCGCCAGCAGCCTAAACTTCGGCGATGAGCAGTTCTTC

D: TRBD1
size: NA
V: TRBV28
length: 18
J: TRBJ1-5
CDR3: CASSSRGGQGPKNQPQHF
DNA: TGTGCCAGCAGTTCCAGGGGGGGACAGGGCCCCAAAAATCAGCCCCAGCATTTT

D: NA
size: NA
V: TRBV18
length: 15
J: TRBJ1-1
CDR3: CASSQIQGTGTEAFF
DNA: TGTGCCAGCTCACAGATACAGGGAACGGGGACTGAAGCTTTCTTT

D: TRBD1
size: NA
V: TRBV7-2
length: 12
J: TRBJ2-5
CDR3: CASSTGEQTQYF
DNA: TGTGCCAGCAGTACAGGGGAACAGACCCAGTACTTC

D: NA
size: NA
V: TRBV27
length: 13
J: TRBJ1-2
CDR3: CASGEVGNYGYTF
DNA: TGTGCCAGCGGGGAAGTGGGTAACTATGGCTACACCTTC

D: TRBD1
size: once
V: TRBV9
length: 15
J: TRBJ2-2
CDR3: CASSPGQTNTGELFF
DNA: TGTGCCAGCAGCCCGGGACAGACGAACACCGGGGAGCTGTTTTTT

D: NA
size: NA
V: TRBV19
length: 13
J: TRBJ1-1
CDR3: CASSVLQGTEAFF
DNA: TGTGCCAGTAGTGTCCTCCAAGGCACTGAAGCTTTCTTT

D: TRBD1
size: NA
V: TRBV7-9
length: 16
J: TRBJ1-4
CDR3: CASSLGQVATNEKLFF
DNA: TGTGCCAGCAGCTTGGGACAGGTAGCAACTAATGAAAAACTGTTTTTT

D: NA
size: NA
V: TRBV6-5
length: 15
J: TRBJ1-5
CDR3: CASSQGSSGNQPQHF
DNA: TGTGCCAGCAGTCAGGGGAGTAGTGGGAATCAGCCCCAGCATTTT

D: TRBD1
size: NA
V: TRBV7-2
length: 15
J: TRBJ2-1
CDR3: CASSPDRGPYNEQFF
DNA: TGTGCCAGCAGCCCTGACAGGGGCCCCTACAATGAGCAGTTCTTC

D: NA
size: NA
V: TRBV10-3
length: 13
J: TRBJ1-1
CDR3: CAIKEAPNTEAFF
DNA: TGTGCCATCAAAGAGGCTCCGAACACTGAAGCTTTCTTT

D: TRBD2
size: NA
V: TRBV10-2
length: 14
J: TRBJ2-1
CDR3: CASSLLAGGNEQFF
DNA: TGCGCCAGCAGTCTTCTAGCGGGGGGAAATGAGCAGTTCTTC

D: TRBD1
size: NA
V: TRBV5-1
length: 14
J: TRBJ1-4
CDR3: CASSLQGTNEKLFF
DNA: TGCGCCAGCAGCTTACAGGGGACCAATGAAAAACTGTTTTTT

D: TRBD2
size: NA
V: TRBV27
length: 14
J: TRBJ2-1
CDR3: CASGSGGAYNEQFF
DNA: TGTGCCAGCGGTAGCGGGGGGGCCTACAATGAGCAGTTCTTC

D: NA
size: NA
V: TRBV6-5
length: 13
J: TRBJ2-7
CDR3: CASGDSRVYEQYF
DNA: TGTGCCAGCGGCGACTCCAGGGTCTACGAGCAGTACTTC

D: TRBD2
size: NA
V: TRBV4-2
length: 20
J: TRBJ2-1
CDR3: CASSQVTSGDRLFTYNEQFF
DNA: TGTGCCAGCAGCCAAGTTACTAGCGGGGATCGTTTATTCACCTACAATGAGCAGTTCTTC

D: TRBD2
size: NA
V: TRBV28
length: 14
J: TRBJ2-7
CDR3: CASRSGLAGYEQYF
DNA: TGTGCCAGCAGAAGCGGACTAGCGGGCTACGAGCAGTACTTC

D: NA
size: NA
V: TRBV9
length: 13
J: TRBJ2-7
CDR3: CASSVGEAGVQYF
DNA: TGTGCCAGCAGCGTAGGTGAAGCCGGGGTGCAGTACTTC

D: NA
size: NA
V: TRBV6-1
length: 12
J: TRBJ2-4
CDR3: CASSAQGGPRYF
DNA: TGTGCCAGCAGTGCCCAAGGGGGGCCACGGTACTTC

D: NA
size: NA
V: TRBV25-1
length: 14
J: TRBJ1-6
CDR3: CASSLLRDNSPLHF
DNA: TGTGCCAGCAGTTTGCTCAGAGACAATTCACCCCTCCACTTT

D: TRBD1
size: once
V: TRBV4-2
length: 15
J: TRBJ1-4
CDR3: CASSQADRDSEKLFF
DNA: TGTGCCAGCAGCCAGGCCGACAGGGATTCCGAAAAACTGTTTTTT

D: NA
size: NA
V: TRBV28
length: 15
J: TRBJ1-1
CDR3: CASSLGAGVDTEAFF
DNA: TGTGCCAGCAGTTTAGGGGCCGGGGTAGACACTGAAGCTTTCTTT